This TCR beta chain originates from a study of blood T cell repertoires in COVID-19. In the original analysis: By means of reference gene primer amplification, nucleated cell counts were estimated. Assay: immunoSEQ multiplex PCR; the TCRdb copy retains only in-frame clones and omits some. V and J calls and clone size come straight from that table; D and trimming were deduced from the DNA. The table records fewer than 350,000 clones, under 90% of them present only once. This clonotype originated in a man in his 60s who had recovered from COVID-19. Sequencing was done on a sample of PBMCs or T cells enriched from blood (not recorded which).

Here the CDR3 reads CATSRDIGQGYEQYF. The CDR3 nucleotides are TGTGCCACCAGCAGAGATATCGGTCAGGGCTACGAGCAGTACTTC. This sequence joins TRBV15 and TRBJ2-7, with D perhaps matching TRBD1 (5 bases). The CDR3 runs 15 residues. Between the trimmed V and J ends, which lost 0 bases and 3 bases, there was a span of 12 bases. Germline lookup yields CDR1 LNHNV and CDR2 YYDKDF (reference sequence).